What follows describes a single TCR beta chain. Its antigen is undetermined. Measured with immunoSEQ multiplex PCR; TCRdb has only the in-frame clones, and not every one. The repertoire holds about 32,000 clones, about 91% seen once, with approximately 0.72% in the top ten. The CDR3 loop spans 15 amino acids. CDR1 KGHSH and CDR2 LQKENI come from the germline V gene. V shed 8 bases and J shed 0 bases, with 14 bases lying between them. This record belongs to a study of stem cell transplantation in POMP-related autoinflammatory disease. General study findings and limits: Patients with PRAID showed a restricted number of unique TRB V-J gene pairings.

J is TRBJ1-3 and V is TRBV18; D unclear. The TCR originated in a human donor with POMP-related autoinflammation and immune dysregulation (PRAID). The sequences come from CD4+ T cells from PBMCs, collected before stem cell transplantation. This CDR3 is CASTTTRNSGNTIYF. Written as DNA, the CDR3 is TGTGCCAGCACTACAACACGGAACTCTGGAAACACCATATATTTT.